The next 31 T cell receptor beta chains were all read from a single sample in a study of response to subunit inactivated influenza vaccine. TCRdb ran MiXCR on the RT-PCR reads and lists one entry per CDR3 protein. The repertoire consists of around 540,000 distinct CDR3 sequences, with about 11% occurring once and the leading ten covering 10%. Specimen: PBMCs from blood, collected on the day of vaccination. The receptors shown here come from a man aged 45-60 years who received an inactivated influenza vaccine.

A few counts support this clonotype. The DNA of the CDR3 is TGTGCCATCAGGGGGACAGCTAATGAAAAACTGTTTTTT. Translating it yields CAIRGTANEKLFF. The chain employs TRBV10-3 and TRBJ1-4; 7 bases map to TRBD1. This CDR3 is 13 amino acids long. Germline assignment: CDR1 ENHRY and CDR2 SYGVKD. V lost 6 bases to trimming and J lost 3 bases; unmatched junction nucleotides: 1.

This clonotype was detected only a few times. This chain links TRBV24-1 with TRBJ2-2; no definite D call. CDR3 size: 14 residues. The V and J ends lost 1 base and 7 bases respectively, with 9 bases between them. The germline V gene encodes CDR1 KGHDR and CDR2 SFDVKD. CDR3 in DNA: TGTGCCACCAGTGATTTATTGGGCAGCGGGGAGCTGTTTTTT. Translation gives CATSDLLGSGELFF.

The V and J genes are TRBV29-1 and TRBJ1-1; D is unresolved. The germline V gene encodes CDR1 SQVTM and CDR2 ANQGSEA. Deletions cut 7 bases from V and 2 bases from J, with 11 bases between. The CDR3 is made up of 12 amino acids. CDR3 residues: CSAVEQNTEAFF. Here the CDR3 DNA reads TGCAGCGCCGTCGAGCAAAACACTGAAGCTTTCTTT.

The V gene is TRBV27, the J gene TRBJ2-1, with 14 bases matching TRBD2. There are 16 residues in the CDR3. The germline CDR1 and CDR2 sequences are MNHEY and SMNVEV (reference sequence). J gave up 6 bases and V 5 bases, and 6 bases lay outside the gene matches. The CDR3 loop reads CASSLGLAGGLNEQFF. The CDR3 DNA sequence: TGTGCCAGCAGTCTCGGACTAGCGGGAGGTCTCAATGAGCAGTTCTTC.

This sequence joins TRBV28 and TRBJ2-3, with TRBD1 matching 10 bases. There are 16 residues in the CDR3. CDR1 and CDR2 (germline): MDHEN, SYDVKM. J was trimmed by 3 bases and V by 4 bases; bases with no gene match: 7. The CDR3 DNA sequence: TGTGCCAGCAGTTCGACAGGGGGCGCTAGGACAGATACGCAGTATTTT. It specifies CASSSTGGARTDTQYF.

This clonotype occurred a few times. The CDR3 bases are TGCAGCGTTGAGGCGGGGACCCAGTACTTC. Protein: CSVEAGTQYF. V usage is TRBV29-1 and J usage is TRBJ2-5; TRBD2 is a possible D gene (5 bases). The CDR3 is made up of 10 amino acids. Germline V gene lookup returns CDR1 SQVTM and CDR2 ANQGSEA. Trimming left V 3 bases short and J 7 bases short, with 6 bases between.

This clonotype was detected only a few times. The J gene is TRBJ1-2, the V gene TRBV12-3 or TRBV12-4; unclear D gene. The CDR3 length is 14 residues. With 6 bases removed from V and 8 bases from J, the gap between germline ends came to 19 bases. For the CDR3, the DNA is TGTGCCAGCAGCTTCCCTGACCATCTTGGGGGCTACACCTTC. This encodes CASSFPDHLGGYTF.

This clonotype was seen a handful of times. The chain recombines TRBV7-8 with TRBJ2-1, with 7 bases matching TRBD2. Germline V gives CDR1 SGHVS, CDR2 FQNEAQ. The CDR3 is made up of 15 amino acids. V dropped 5 bases and J dropped 6; count of bases not matched to a gene: 10. CDR3 residues: CASSPGEGLRNEQFF. The CDR3 DNA sequence: TGTGCCAGCAGCCCCGGGGAGGGCCTTCGCAATGAGCAGTTCTTC. The variable domain in full, with the rest retrieved from reference TRBV7-8 and TRBJ2-1, is GAGVSQSPRYKVAKRGQDVALRCDPISGHVSLFWYQQALGQGPEFLTYFQNEAQLDKSGLPSDRFFAERPEGSVSTLKIQRTQQEDSAVYLCASSPGEGLRNEQFFGPGTRLTVL.

The chain carries TRBV20-1 and TRBJ2-1; 12 nucleotides align to TRBD2. Germline V gene lookup returns CDR1 DFQATT and CDR2 SNEGSKA (reference sequence). The CDR3 length is 16 residues. Trimming at V came to 5 bases and at J to 7 bases, leaving 12 bases not matched to a gene. The CDR3 here is CSAQTASGRGRNEQFF. CDR3 bases: TGCAGTGCTCAGACCGCTAGCGGGAGGGGGAGGAATGAGCAGTTCTTC.

This clonotype was seen at least ten times. The chain carries TRBV12-3 or TRBV12-4 and TRBJ1-6; possibly TRBD1 for D (5 bases). The CDR3 spans 16 residues. The V end lost 6 bases, the J end lost 0 bases, and 12 bases lay between the germline ends. CDR3 region: CASRAGGSSYNSPLHF. The CDR3 region has the DNA TGTGCCAGCAGGGCGGGGGGGAGCTCCTATAATTCACCCCTCCACTTT.

This clonotype was picked up a small number of times. The V call is TRBV28, the J call TRBJ2-5; 10 bases line up with TRBD2. The CDR3 spans 15 residues. Germline lookup yields CDR1 MDHEN and CDR2 SYDVKM. With V trimmed by 5 bases and J by 6 bases, 9 bases remained unmatched. CDR3 sequence reads: CASSPITSGVQTQYF. Written as DNA, the CDR3 is TGTGCCAGCAGTCCGATAACTAGCGGGGTACAGACCCAGTACTTC.

V and J are TRBV29-1 and TRBJ2-1, with 7 nucleotides matching TRBD2. The junction had 22 bases not matched to a gene; V was cut back by 7 bases and J by 7 bases. Per germline, CDR1 SQVTM and CDR2 ANQGSEA. The CDR3 has 17 amino acids. CDR3 in amino acids: CSGRTRPLRTVGNEQFF. The CDR3 bases are TGCAGCGGAAGGACTAGACCCCTCCGGACGGTAGGTAATGAGCAGTTCTTC.

The chain carries TRBV12-3 or TRBV12-4 and TRBJ2-1; D call uncertain. V was trimmed by 2 bases and J by 4 bases, leaving 9 bases between them. CDR3 size: 14 residues. Here the CDR3 DNA reads TGTGCCAGCAGTTTAAGCGCGGTTTACAATGAGCAGTTCTTC. It specifies CASSLSAVYNEQFF.

There are a few counts of this clonotype. A single base separates this from a much larger clone, so it may be a read error. The rearrangement uses TRBV24-1 and TRBJ2-2; D is possibly TRBD2 (5 bases). Trimming shortened V by 7 bases and J by 4 bases, and 9 bases separated the two germline ends. The CDR3 is made up of 13 amino acids. CDR1 and CDR2 from the germline V gene are KGHDR and SFDVKD. Here the CDR3 reads CATRAATTGELFF. CDR3 bases: TGTGCCACCAGAGCGGCGACCACCGGGGAGCTGTTTTTT.

The sample holds a few counts of this clonotype. This sequence joins TRBV6-1 and TRBJ2-5; the match to TRBD2 covers 10 bases. Germline trimming cut 5 bases from V and 5 bases from J; bases unmatched to any gene: 8. Germline CDR1 MNHNS, CDR2 SASEGT. This CDR3 comprises 15 residues. The CDR3 here is CASSPTSGVAETQYF. CDR3 DNA sequence: TGTGCCAGCAGTCCTACTAGCGGGGTCGCGGAGACCCAGTACTTC.

The chain combines TRBV24-1 with TRBJ2-1, with 10 bases identical to TRBD2. V was pared by 9 bases and J by 5 bases, with 6 bases of the junction left unmatched. Germline CDR1 KGHDR, CDR2 SFDVKD. The length of the CDR3 is 14 residues. The CDR3 loop is CATARAGGNNEQFF. DNA of the CDR3: TGTGCCACCGCCCGAGCGGGAGGGAACAATGAGCAGTTCTTC.

This clonotype was counted only a few times. One base away lies a much larger clone, so this may be a sequencing read error. The V and J genes are TRBV6-6 and TRBJ2-5, with D tentatively TRBD1 or TRBD2 (5 bases each). CDR1 is MNHNY, CDR2 SVGAGI, per germline (reference sequence). Trimming took off 6 bases at V and 1 base at J, with 9 bases between the two ends. This CDR3 comprises 13 residues. The CDR3 DNA sequence: TGTGCCAGCAGACGGGACGGCCAAGAGACCCAGTACTTC. This codes for CASRRDGQETQYF.

The chain recombines TRBV7-9 with TRBJ1-3, with 7 nucleotides matching TRBD1. The germline V gene encodes CDR1 SEHNR and CDR2 FQNEAQ (reference sequence). V lost 4 bases, J lost 1 base, and 1 base stayed unmatched. This CDR3 is built from 14 residues. Here the CDR3 DNA reads TGTGCCAGCAGCTCAGGGGGTTCTGGAAACACCATATATTTT. Amino acid sequence: CASSSGGSGNTIYF.

This clonotype has only a few counts. This rearrangement joins TRBV7-9 to TRBJ2-7; the D gene is possibly TRBD2 (5 bases). Per germline, CDR1 SEHNR and CDR2 FQNEAQ (reference sequence). The CDR3 loop spans 12 amino acids. The V and J ends lost 3 bases and 4 bases respectively, with 7 bases between them. CDR3 nucleotides: TGTGCCAGCAGCTTTGAGGGTTACGAGCAGTACTTC. It yields the protein CASSFEGYEQYF.

The gene calls are TRBV7-2 and TRBJ2-7, with a tentative D call TRBD2 (6 bases). Per germline, CDR1 SGHTA and CDR2 FQGNSA. CDR3 length: 17 amino acids. V was cut by 1 base and J by 0 bases, with 16 bases left in between. The CDR3 nucleotides are TGTGCCAGCAGCTTAGTCGCACTAGCCTTTGGCTCCTACGAGCAGTACTTC. Translation gives CASSLVALAFGSYEQYF.

This clonotype was seen a few times. This chain joins TRBV6-5 and TRBJ2-2; D remains unclear. Trimming stripped 3 bases from V and 6 bases from J, with 5 bases between. Per the germline V gene, CDR1 is MNHEY and CDR2 is SVGAGI. The CDR3 sequence is 12 residues long. The CDR3: CASSYVPGELFF. The CDR3 coding sequence is TGTGCCAGCAGTTATGTTCCCGGGGAGCTGTTTTTT.

The sample holds a few counts of this clonotype. This rearrangement joins TRBV5-1 to TRBJ2-2; possible D gene TRBD1, 5 bases. Trimming took off 3 bases at V and 2 bases at J, with 11 bases between the two ends. CDR3 size: 15 residues. The germline CDR1 and CDR2 sequences are SGHRS and YFSETQ. Here the CDR3 DNA reads TGCGCCAGCAGCTCTATAACAGGCAACACCGGGGAGCTGTTTTTT. Its translation: CASSSITGNTGELFF.

The CDR3 DNA is TGTGCCAGCAGAATAATGGGGACAGGGGGTAACGAGCAGTACTTC. It yields the protein CASRIMGTGGNEQYF. The rearrangement links TRBV27 to TRBJ2-7; 11 bases are a match to TRBD1. The V and J ends lost 6 bases and 5 bases, in that order; junction bases with no gene match: 9. Germline V gene lookup returns CDR1 MNHEY and CDR2 SMNVEV (reference sequence). This CDR3 has 15 residues.

This rearrangement joins TRBV7-2 to TRBJ2-1; tentatively, D is TRBD2 (6 bases). V lost 5 bases and J 8 bases, leaving 13 bases between the germline ends. CDR1 and CDR2 (germline): SGHTA, FQGNSA. There are 13 residues in the CDR3. As DNA, the CDR3 is TGTGCCAGCAGCCCTGACTGGGGGGATGAGCAGTTCTTC. Encoded protein: CASSPDWGDEQFF.

This clonotype was counted only a few times. The CDR3 DNA follows: TGTGCCAGCAGACCCTTAGCGGGAGGGCGCCACAATGAGCAGTTCTTC. This gives the protein CASRPLAGGRHNEQFF. V usage is TRBV11-2 and J usage is TRBJ2-1; 11 bases are shared with TRBD2. This CDR3 is 16 amino acids long. V trimming: 6 bases; J trimming: 5 bases; junction bases outside the gene matches: 9. Germline V lookup: CDR1 SGHAT, CDR2 FQNNGV.

The gene calls are TRBV5-1 and TRBJ2-7, with 11 bases matching TRBD1. The junction had 6 bases not matched to a gene; V was cut back by 4 bases and J by 3 bases. The length of the CDR3 is 15 residues. Germline V gene lookup returns CDR1 SGHRS and CDR2 YFSETQ. The CDR3: CASSPGQGDGYEQYF. CDR3 coding DNA: TGCGCCAGCAGCCCGGGACAGGGGGACGGCTACGAGCAGTACTTC.

In its sample, this clonotype was seen a few times. DNA of the CDR3: TGTGCCAGCAGTTACCCAGGGGCCGAGCAGTACTTC. Its translation is CASSYPGAEQYF. V is TRBV6-5 and J is TRBJ2-7; the D gene is possibly TRBD1 (6 bases). The CDR3 runs 12 residues. Trimming stripped 2 bases from V and 6 bases from J, with 8 bases between. CDR1 MNHEY and CDR2 SVGAGI come from the germline V gene.

This clonotype was recorded at least ten times. The chain recombines TRBV12-3 or TRBV12-4 with TRBJ2-5, with D perhaps TRBD2 (5 bases). With 4 bases removed from V and 4 bases from J, the gap between germline ends came to 10 bases. The CDR3 loop spans 13 amino acids. The CDR3 sequence: CASSWRAGETQYF. The CDR3 coding sequence is TGTGCCAGCAGTTGGCGGGCTGGAGAGACCCAGTACTTC.

In its sample, this clonotype was seen a few times. The gene calls are TRBV12-3 or TRBV12-4 and TRBJ2-3; D is uncertain. With 6 bases removed from V and 2 bases from J, the gap between germline ends came to 9 bases. The CDR3 length is 13 residues. The CDR3 sequence: CASRSRLTDTQYF. The DNA for the CDR3 is TGTGCCAGCAGGTCCCGACTCACAGATACGCAGTATTTT.

This chain uses TRBV6-2 or TRBV6-3 with TRBJ2-7; a weak D match, TRBD2 (7 bases). The CDR3 has 16 residues. Germline loops: CDR1 MNHEY, CDR2 SVGEGT. The germline V and J ends were trimmed by 4 bases and 2 bases, with 18 bases remaining between them. CDR3 sequence (DNA): TGTGCCAGCAGTTCCCCTAAGGGGGGGGTTACCTACGAGCAGTACTTC. Its protein is CASSSPKGGVTYEQYF.

A few counts support this clonotype. This chain joins TRBV7-8 and TRBJ1-6; 9 bases match TRBD1. The V and J ends lost 4 bases and 11 bases, in that order; junction bases with no gene match: 9. This CDR3 comprises 15 residues. Germline loops: CDR1 SGHVS, CDR2 FQNEAQ. CDR3 in DNA: TGTGCCAGCAGCTCCCCGGGACAGGGTGCAACACCCCTCCACTTT. It codes for CASSSPGQGATPLHF.